A single sample is the source of the 4 T cell receptor beta chains below, sequenced in a study of beta chain features in type 1 diabetes (dated by TCRdb to the late 2010s). Libraries were constructed by the immunoSEQ multiplex PCR assay. The entire amount of isolated RNA was reverse transcribed using the High Capacity cDNA Reverse Transcription Kit, so the sequenced TCRB transcripts were expressed ones. Drawn from immuneACCESS, this table holds only the in-frame rearrangements with V and J called that TCRdb kept. Clones are partly lost; checked studies trace under half to an unresolved V gene and leave the rest unexplained. This sample gives 620,000 or so clones in total; about 16% of them show up just once. Under 0.095% of the sample is in the top ten clones. Sequencing was carried out using naive CD4+ T cells from blood. The cell subset or site label here, explained by the study, means: true naive CD4+ T cells. The receptors were sampled from a man between 18 and 35 years old in good health.

The V and J genes are TRBV18 and TRBJ1-2, with TRBD1 matching over 7 bases. The J segment lost 0 bases and the V segment lost 4 bases, leaving 5 bases of the junction unmatched. This CDR3 spans 15 amino acids. Germline CDR1 reads KGHSH; CDR2 reads LQKENI. This chain's CDR3 is CASSQTGTANYGYTF. As DNA, the CDR3 is TGTGCCAGCTCACAGACTGGGACAGCTAACTATGGCTACACCTTC.

This clone was picked up a small number of times. The rearrangement uses TRBV7-6 and TRBJ1-5; 7 nucleotides line up with TRBD1. The CDR3 is 15 residues long. Germline lookup yields CDR1 SGHVS and CDR2 FNYEAQ. With V trimmed by 5 bases and J by 4 bases, 8 bases remained unmatched. The DNA for the CDR3 is TGTGCCAGCAGCCCCGCTGGGGACAGAAATCAGCCCCAGCATTTT. Amino acid sequence: CASSPAGDRNQPQHF.

The chain uses TRBV5-1 and TRBJ2-7; 8 bases align to TRBD1. This CDR3 is 15 amino acids long. CDR1 is SGHRS and CDR2 is YFSETQ in the germline V gene. The junction had 7 bases not matched to a gene; V was cut back by 4 bases and J by 1 base. The CDR3 protein is CASSAKGQVSYEQYF. The CDR3 DNA is TGCGCCAGCAGCGCCAAGGGACAGGTATCCTACGAGCAGTACTTC.

V gene TRBV28 combines with J gene TRBJ1-1; TRBD1 might be the D (6 bases). The CDR3 has 17 residues. Trimming shortened V by 3 bases and J by 1 base, and 18 bases separated the two germline ends. CDR1 is MDHEN and CDR2 is SYDVKM in the germline V gene. CDR3 amino acids: CASSLTPGARENTEAFF. The CDR3 DNA is TGTGCCAGCAGTTTGACTCCAGGGGCTCGGGAGAACACTGAAGCTTTCTTT. Complete variable domain (other parts from reference TRBV28 and TRBJ1-1): DVKVTQSSRYLVKRTGEKVFLECVQDMDHENMFWYRQDPGLGLRLIYFSYDVKMKEKGDIPEGYSVSREKKERFSLILESASTNQTSMYLCASSLTPGARENTEAFFGQGTRLTVV.